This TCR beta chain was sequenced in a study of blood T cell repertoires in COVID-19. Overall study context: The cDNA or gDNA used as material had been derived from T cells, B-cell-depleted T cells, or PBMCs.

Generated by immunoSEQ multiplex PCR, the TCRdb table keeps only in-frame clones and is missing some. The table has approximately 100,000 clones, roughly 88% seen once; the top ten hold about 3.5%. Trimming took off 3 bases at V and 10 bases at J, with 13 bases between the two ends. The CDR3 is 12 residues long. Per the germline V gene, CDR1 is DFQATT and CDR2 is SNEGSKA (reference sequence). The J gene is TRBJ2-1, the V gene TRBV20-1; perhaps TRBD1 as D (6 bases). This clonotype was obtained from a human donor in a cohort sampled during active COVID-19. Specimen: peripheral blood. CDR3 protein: CSASDRTEEQFF. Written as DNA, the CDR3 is TGCAGTGCTAGTGACCGGACAGAAGAGCAGTTCTTC.